These T cell receptor beta chains were read from a single sample in a study of Ad26.COV2.S vaccination and SARS-CoV-2 variants. Measured with immunoSEQ multiplex PCR; TCRdb has only the in-frame clones, and not every one. The sample includes about 460,000 clones, 70% to 90% of them seen just once. Sequences were derived from peripheral blood, sampled in a trial of Ad26.COV2.S vaccine versus placebo. The receptors originated from a person aged 18-65 years who received the Ad26.COV2.S COVID-19 vaccine or a placebo. CDR3s include the opening cysteine and the closing phenylalanine or tryptophan. D genes are given only for firm matches. Rows give clone size only sometimes, using once, few, many, or a class for an expanded clone.

abundance | j_gene | d_gene | v_gene | CDR3nt | CDR3aa
few | TRBJ2-6 | . | TRBV5-4 | TGTGCCAGCAGCCCCGGTGGCTCTGGGGCCAACGTCCTGACTTTC | CASSPGGSGANVLTF
. | TRBJ2-2 | . | TRBV6-4 | TGTGCCAGCAGTGGTGGGTCGTCCGGGGAGCTGTTTTTT | CASSGGSSGELFF
. | TRBJ1-5 | . | TRBV30 | TGTGCCTGGAGCGGACAGACCAGCAATCAGCCCCAGCATTTT | CAWSGQTSNQPQHF
. | TRBJ2-5 | . | TRBV7-9 | TGTGCCAGCAGCCCAGGGTCCCGGAGAGTTATTTCGGGAGAGACCCAGTACTTC | CASSPGSRRVISGETQYF
. | TRBJ1-4 | . | TRBV3-1/TRBV3-2 | TGTGCCAGCAGCCAAGAAAGACGGAGTGAAAAACTGTTTTTT | CASSQERRSEKLFF
. | TRBJ2-1 | . | TRBV18 | TGTGCCAGCTCACCAAATTTCCCGAGCAGGAGCACAACTAGGAGGAGTGAGCAGTTCTTC | CASSPNFPSRSTTRRSEQFF
. | TRBJ1-2 | . | TRBV9 | TGTGCCAGCAGCGTAGATGGGGTGGGGAAGGATGGCTACACCTTC | CASSVDGVGKDGYTF
. | TRBJ2-1 | . | TRBV5-1 | TGCGCCAGCAGCCTGGCCGGGGGTCCTGAGCAGTTCTTC | CASSLAGGPEQFF
. | TRBJ2-6 | . | TRBV11-2 | TGTGCCAGCAGGGGGTACTCTGGGGCCAACGTCCTGACTTTC | CASRGYSGANVLTF
. | TRBJ1-5 | TRBD1 | TRBV11-2 | TGTGCCAGCGGCAGGGGGACTAATCAGCCCCAGCATTTT | CASGRGTNQPQHF
few | TRBJ1-5 | . | TRBV19 | TGTGCCAGTAGTCCCACAGGGACAAATCAGCCCCAGCATTTT | CASSPTGTNQPQHF
. | TRBJ2-6 | . | TRBV11-2 | TGTGCCAGCAGCCCGATTGGAACTGGGGCCAACGTCCTGACTTTC | CASSPIGTGANVLTF
once | TRBJ2-1 | . | TRBV6-5 | TGTGCCAGCAGTTACGGACCTGGACAGTACAATGAGCAGTTCTTC | CASSYGPGQYNEQFF
. | TRBJ2-5 | . | TRBV5-1 | TGCGCCAGCAGCTTGGATCTAGCCGCGACCCAGTACTTC | CASSLDLAATQYF
. | TRBJ1-3 | TRBD1 | TRBV10-3 | TGTGCCATCAGACCGGGACAGGGCGCTAGTTCTGGAAACACCATATATTTT | CAIRPGQGASSGNTIYF
. | TRBJ2-7 | . | TRBV27 | TGTGCCAGCAAAGGGGCCGCCTACGAGCAGTACTTC | CASKGAAYEQYF
. | TRBJ1-1 | . | TRBV6-5 | TGTGCCAGCAGTTACTCAATGAACAGGGTGACTGAAGCTTTCTTT | CASSYSMNRVTEAFF